The present TCR beta chain was sequenced within a study of blood T cell repertoires in COVID-19. The CDR3 runs 14 residues. Trimming cost V 6 bases and J 0 bases, with 10 bases left between them. Germline CDR1 SNHLY, CDR2 FYNNEI. A single count supports this clone. Sequencing was performed with immunoSEQ multiplex PCR; in TCRdb, only in-frame clones are kept and a portion is missing. The table records more than 200,000 clones, approximately 88% of them present only once. The sequencing input was PBMCs or T cells enriched from blood (not recorded which). The chain employs TRBV2 and TRBJ2-3; a possible D gene is TRBD2 (5 bases). This receptor was obtained from a woman in her twenties or thirties who had been exposed to COVID-19. The CDR3 DNA follows: TGTGCCAGCAGCGATAGGACTAGCACAGATACGCAGTATTTT. Amino acids: CASSDRTSTDTQYF.